Below are 15 T cell receptor beta chains sequenced from a single sample in a study of molecular identifiers for immune sequencing clone quantification. MiXCR, run by TCRdb on the PCR reads, gives a single entry per CDR3 protein. This table holds 250,000 to 350,000 distinct CDR3 sequences, about a fifth found once. Sequences were obtained from naive CD8+ T cells from blood, with Jurkat cell RNA spiked in. Regarding subset: FACS-sorted CD8+CD4-CCR7+CD45RA+ naive T cells. The receptors were sampled from a human donor in good health. Some libraries in this study had Jurkat cell RNA spiked in.

On this clonotype: Since a much larger clone is just one base distant, this may be a read error. The chain employs TRBV3-1 and TRBJ2-7; TRBD1 aligns across 7 bases. The CDR3 has 14 amino acids. Germline loops: CDR1 LGHDT, CDR2 YNNKEL (reference sequence). After removal of 4 bases from V and 2 bases from J, the junction contained 5 bases not matched to a gene. CDR3 loop: CASSPGQITYEQYF. The CDR3 DNA follows: TGTGCCAGCAGCCCGGGACAGATCACCTACGAGCAGTACTTC.

The sample holds many counts of this clonotype. This rearrangement joins TRBV29-1 to TRBJ2-5; D gene ambiguous. Germline V gene lookup returns CDR1 SQVTM and CDR2 ANQGSEA. Trimming removed 6 bases from V and 0 bases from J, with 14 bases in between. There are 14 residues in the CDR3. The DNA for the CDR3 is TGCAGCGTCGCAGATCTCCCGTACCAAGAGACCCAGTACTTC. This gives the protein CSVADLPYQETQYF.

This clonotype came up many times. The CDR3: CASSLGLAVSYNEQFF. CDR3 in DNA: TGTGCCAGCAGCTTAGGACTAGCGGTTTCCTACAATGAGCAGTTCTTC. The chain couples TRBV7-2 to TRBJ2-1; 9 positions match TRBD2. Unmatched junction bases numbered 2, after V lost 1 base and J lost 1 base. Germline V gene sequence: CDR1 SGHTA, CDR2 FQGNSA. CDR3 length: 16 amino acids.

This chain links TRBV19 with TRBJ2-7, with D perhaps being TRBD1 or TRBD2 (5 bases each). The CDR3 covers 14 residues. With 6 bases removed from V and 1 base from J, the gap between germline ends came to 13 bases. CDR1 and CDR2 (germline): LNHDA, SQIVND (reference sequence). The CDR3 here is CASSPGRDSYEQYF. The DNA of the CDR3 is TGTGCCAGTAGCCCGGGACGGGATTCCTACGAGCAGTACTTC.

To note about this clonotype: A much larger clone differs by one base, so this may be a read error. This rearrangement joins TRBV5-1 to TRBJ1-4; possibly TRBD1 for D (5 bases). Germline V gene lookup returns CDR1 SGHRS and CDR2 YFSETQ. CDR3 length equals 14 residues. This CDR3 is CASSFSGLNERLFF. CDR3 sequence (DNA): TGCGCCAGCAGCTTTTCAGGGCTTAATGAAAGACTGTTTTTT.

This clonotype was recorded many times. This chain joins TRBV30 and TRBJ2-3; D gene unclear. The V gene's germline CDR1 is GTSNPN and CDR2 SVGIG (reference sequence). V lost 0 bases and J 5 bases, leaving 3 bases between the germline ends. The CDR3 is 11 amino acids. In nucleotides, the CDR3 is TGTGCCTGGAGTGTAAGAGATACGCAGTATTTT. Translation gives CAWSVRDTQYF.

Note on this clonotype: This could be a read error, since a much larger clone is one nucleotide away. The V call is TRBV10-3, the J call TRBJ2-3; TRBD1 aligns across 7 bases. The CDR3 has 12 amino acids. Germline values: CDR1 ENHRY, CDR2 SYGVKD. The CDR3 protein is CAIGEGADTRYF. DNA for the CDR3: TGTGCCATCGGAGAGGGGGCAGATACGCGGTATTTT.

For this clonotype: Since a much larger clone is just one base distant, this may be a read error. The chain combines TRBV27 with TRBJ2-7, with TRBD1 matching 8 bases. Germline V lookup: CDR1 MNHEY, CDR2 SMNVEV (reference sequence). The CDR3 runs to 15 residues. V shed 4 bases and J 5 bases; nucleotides not matched to a gene: 10. CDR3 protein: CASSSPRQGYNEQYF. DNA of the CDR3: TGTGCCAGCAGTTCTCCGAGACAGGGGTATAACGAGCAGTACTTC.

This clonotype came up once. Since a much larger clone is just one base distant, this may be a read error. The chain has TRBV27 and TRBJ1-2, with D unclear. Germline V gives CDR1 MNHEY, CDR2 SMNVEV (reference sequence). The germline V and J ends were trimmed by 2 bases and 4 bases, with 14 bases remaining between them. This CDR3 comprises 15 residues. Here the CDR3 DNA reads TGTGCCAGCAGTTTAAAGGGCCCACTTAGCTATGGCTACACCTTC. It specifies CASSLKGPLSYGYTF.

This clonotype occurred many times. The V gene is TRBV5-1, the J gene TRBJ2-7; D possibly matches TRBD1 or TRBD2 (5 bases each). The V gene's germline CDR1 is SGHRS and CDR2 YFSETQ. Trimming pared 4 bases from V and 0 bases from J, leaving 11 bases between. CDR3 length: 14 residues. CDR3 DNA: TGCGCCAGCAGCCCGGGACCGTTCTCCTACGAGCAGTACTTC. Translation: CASSPGPFSYEQYF.

This clonotype was counted at least ten times. The CDR3 bases are TGTGCCAGCAGCTTATTCGGTGGGGCGGGGTACGAGCAGTACTTC. It translates to CASSLFGGAGYEQYF. The chain is built from TRBV13 and TRBJ2-7, with D perhaps matching TRBD2 (6 bases). The germline V gene has CDR1 PRHDT and CDR2 FYEKMQ (reference sequence). The CDR3 totals 15 residues. The V and J ends lost 2 bases and 4 bases respectively, with 15 bases between them.

This clonotype was counted between two and nine times. A single base separates this from a much larger clone, so it may be a read error. Because the CDR3 is missing its conserved closing phenylalanine or tryptophan, this is likely a read error. The chain uses TRBV5-6 and TRBJ2-4; 7 bases agree with TRBD2. CDR3 length: 14 amino acids. Germline assignment: CDR1 SGHDT and CDR2 YYEEEE. This chain's CDR3 is CASSLGLAQNIQYY. The CDR3 DNA reads TGTGCCAGCAGCTTGGGACTAGCCCAAAACATTCAGTACTAC.

This clonotype was seen at least ten times. The V and J genes are TRBV13 and TRBJ1-1; D call uncertain. Trimming removed 10 bases at V and 0 bases at J, with 6 bases between. The CDR3 extends over 11 amino acids. CDR1 and CDR2 from the germline V gene are PRHDT and FYEKMQ (reference sequence). CDR3 residues: CAIRLNTEAFF. Here the CDR3 DNA reads TGTGCCATAAGACTGAACACTGAAGCTTTCTTT.

There are many counts of this clonotype. The rearrangement uses TRBV14 and TRBJ2-4; the D call may be TRBD1 or TRBD2 (5 bases each). CDR3 length: 13 amino acids. Germline V gene data show CDR1 as SGHDN and CDR2 as FVKESK. The V gene lost 4 bases and the J gene lost 12 bases, with 16 bases spanning the gap. The CDR3 region has the DNA TGTGCCAGCAGCCCCGGGACGCCAGAGAGTCAGTACTTC. This gives the protein CASSPGTPESQYF.

This clonotype appeared many times. The chain combines TRBV4-1 with TRBJ2-7, with a possible D match to TRBD1 (6 bases). This CDR3 comprises 15 residues. Germline V lookup: CDR1 MGHRA, CDR2 YSYEKL. V gave up 4 bases and J gave up 2 bases, with 15 bases separating them. CDR3 sequence: CASSPSSDRAYEQYF. The CDR3 coding sequence is TGCGCCAGCAGCCCTAGCTCGGACAGAGCCTACGAGCAGTACTTC.